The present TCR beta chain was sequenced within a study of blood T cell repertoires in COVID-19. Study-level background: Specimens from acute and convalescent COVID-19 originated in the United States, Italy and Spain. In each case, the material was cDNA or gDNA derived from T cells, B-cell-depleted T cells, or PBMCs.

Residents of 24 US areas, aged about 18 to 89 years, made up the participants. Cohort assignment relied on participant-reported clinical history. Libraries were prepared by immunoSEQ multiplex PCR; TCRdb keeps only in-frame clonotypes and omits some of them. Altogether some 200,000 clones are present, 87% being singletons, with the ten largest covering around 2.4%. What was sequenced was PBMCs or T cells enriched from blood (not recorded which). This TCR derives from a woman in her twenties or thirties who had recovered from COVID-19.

This chain's CDR3 is CASSPTGTIKETQYF. CDR3 in DNA: TGTGCCAGCAGTCCAACCGGGACAATAAAAGAGACCCAGTACTTC. The chain couples TRBV27 to TRBJ2-5, with a possible D match to TRBD1 (6 bases). The CDR3 is made up of 15 amino acids. V was shortened by 5 bases and J by 3 bases, with 16 bases between the two germline ends. Germline V gene sequence: CDR1 MNHEY, CDR2 SMNVEV (reference sequence).